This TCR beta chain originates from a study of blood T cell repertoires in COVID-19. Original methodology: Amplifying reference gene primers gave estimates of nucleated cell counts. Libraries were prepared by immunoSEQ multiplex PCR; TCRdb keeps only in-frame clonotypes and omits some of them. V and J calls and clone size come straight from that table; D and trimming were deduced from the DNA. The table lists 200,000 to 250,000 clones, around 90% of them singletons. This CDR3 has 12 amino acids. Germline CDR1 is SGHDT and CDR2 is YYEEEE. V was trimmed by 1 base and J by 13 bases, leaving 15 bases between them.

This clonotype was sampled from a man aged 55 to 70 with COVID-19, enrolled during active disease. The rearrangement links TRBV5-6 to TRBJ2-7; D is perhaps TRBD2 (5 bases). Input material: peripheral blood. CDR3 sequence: CASSLFRAEEYF. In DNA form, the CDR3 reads TGTGCCAGCAGCTTGTTTAGGGCGGAGGAATACTTC.